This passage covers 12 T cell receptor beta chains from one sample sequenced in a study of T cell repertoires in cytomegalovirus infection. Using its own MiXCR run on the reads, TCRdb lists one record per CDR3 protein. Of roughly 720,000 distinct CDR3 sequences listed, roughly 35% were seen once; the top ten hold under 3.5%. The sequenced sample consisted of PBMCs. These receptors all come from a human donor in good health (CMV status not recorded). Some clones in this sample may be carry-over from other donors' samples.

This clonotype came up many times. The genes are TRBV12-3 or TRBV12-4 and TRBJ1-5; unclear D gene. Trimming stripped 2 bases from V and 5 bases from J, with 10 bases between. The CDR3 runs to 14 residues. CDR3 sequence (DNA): TGTGCCAGCAGTTTAATGTCCAGCGATCAGCCCCAGCATTTT. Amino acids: CASSLMSSDQPQHF.

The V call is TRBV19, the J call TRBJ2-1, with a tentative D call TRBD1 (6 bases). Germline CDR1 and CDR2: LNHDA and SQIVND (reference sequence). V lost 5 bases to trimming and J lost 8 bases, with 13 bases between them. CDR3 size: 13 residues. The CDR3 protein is CASSETGGYEQFF. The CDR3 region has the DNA TGTGCCAGTAGTGAGACAGGCGGGTATGAGCAGTTCTTC.

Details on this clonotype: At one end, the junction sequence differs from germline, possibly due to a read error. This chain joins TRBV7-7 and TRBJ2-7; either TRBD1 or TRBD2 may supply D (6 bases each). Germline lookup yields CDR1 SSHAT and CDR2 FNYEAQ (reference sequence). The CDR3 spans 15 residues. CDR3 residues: CASSLADGGPYEQYF. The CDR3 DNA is TGTGCTAGCAGCTTAGCGGACGGGGGCCCCTACGAGCAGTACTTC.

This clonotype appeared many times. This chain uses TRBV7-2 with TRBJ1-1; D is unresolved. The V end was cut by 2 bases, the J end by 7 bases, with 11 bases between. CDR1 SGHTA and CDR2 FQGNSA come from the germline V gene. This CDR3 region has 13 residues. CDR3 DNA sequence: TGTGCCAGCAGCTTACGGGTCAGGCATGAAGCTTTCTTT. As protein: CASSLRVRHEAFF.

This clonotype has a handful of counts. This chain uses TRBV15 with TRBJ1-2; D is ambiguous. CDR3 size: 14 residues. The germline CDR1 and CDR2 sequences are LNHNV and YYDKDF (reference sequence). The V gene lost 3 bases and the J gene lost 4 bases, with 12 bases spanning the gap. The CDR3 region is CATSREGRIYGYTF. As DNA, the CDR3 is TGTGCCACCAGCAGGGAGGGCCGGATCTATGGCTACACCTTC.

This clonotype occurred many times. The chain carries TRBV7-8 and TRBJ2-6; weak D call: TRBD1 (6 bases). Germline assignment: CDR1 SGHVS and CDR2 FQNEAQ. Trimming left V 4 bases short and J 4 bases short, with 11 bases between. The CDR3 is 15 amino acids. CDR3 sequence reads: CASSSNRAGANVLTF. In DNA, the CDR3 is TGTGCCAGCAGCTCGAACAGGGCCGGGGCCAACGTCCTGACTTTC. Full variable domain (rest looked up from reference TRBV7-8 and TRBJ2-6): GAGVSQSPRYKVAKRGQDVALRCDPISGHVSLFWYQQALGQGPEFLTYFQNEAQLDKSGLPSDRFFAERPEGSVSTLKIQRTQQEDSAVYLCASSSNRAGANVLTFGAGSRLTVL.

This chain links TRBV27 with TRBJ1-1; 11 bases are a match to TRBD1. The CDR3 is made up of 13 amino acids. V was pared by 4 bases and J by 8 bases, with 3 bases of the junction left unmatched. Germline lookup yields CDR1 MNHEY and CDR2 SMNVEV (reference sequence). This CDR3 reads CASSWTGGREAFF. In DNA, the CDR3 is TGTGCCAGCAGTTGGACAGGGGGCCGAGAAGCTTTCTTT.

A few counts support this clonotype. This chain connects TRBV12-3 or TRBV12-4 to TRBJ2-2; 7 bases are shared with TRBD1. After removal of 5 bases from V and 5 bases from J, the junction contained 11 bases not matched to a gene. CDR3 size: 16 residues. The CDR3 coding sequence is TGTGCCAGCAGTCACTACAGGACAGGACCAACCGGGGAGCTGTTTTTT. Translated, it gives CASSHYRTGPTGELFF.

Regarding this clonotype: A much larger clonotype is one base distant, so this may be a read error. The CDR3 bases are TGTGCCAGCAGTTCACCCCTGGCCCTGGACGGGCAGTACTTC. Translated, it gives CASSSPLALDGQYF. J is TRBJ2-7 and V is TRBV7-9; D is unclear. Trimming shortened V by 6 bases and J by 9 bases, and 21 bases separated the two germline ends. CDR1 SEHNR and CDR2 FQNEAQ come from the germline V gene (reference sequence). This CDR3 comprises 14 residues.

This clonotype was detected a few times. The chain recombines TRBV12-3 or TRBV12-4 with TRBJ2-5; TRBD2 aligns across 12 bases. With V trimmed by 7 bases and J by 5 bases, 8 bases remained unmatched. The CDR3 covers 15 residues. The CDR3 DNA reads TGTGCCAGCACCGTACTAGCGGGGGGTTCTGAGACCCAGTACTTC. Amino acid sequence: CASTVLAGGSETQYF.

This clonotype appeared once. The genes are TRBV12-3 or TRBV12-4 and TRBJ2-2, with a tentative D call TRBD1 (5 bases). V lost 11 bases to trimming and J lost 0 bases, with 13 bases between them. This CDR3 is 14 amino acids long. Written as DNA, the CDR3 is TGTGCCTTTGAGACAGATACGAACACCGGGGAGCTGTTTTTT. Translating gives CAFETDTNTGELFF.

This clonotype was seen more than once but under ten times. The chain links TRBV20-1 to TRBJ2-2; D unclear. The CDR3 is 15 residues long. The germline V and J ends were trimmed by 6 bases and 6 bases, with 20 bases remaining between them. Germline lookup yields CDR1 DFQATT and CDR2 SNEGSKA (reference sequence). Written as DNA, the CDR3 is TGCAGTGCGGTGGATGCCAGCGCTGGGGCCGGGGAGCTGTTTTTT. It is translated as CSAVDASAGAGELFF.